This T cell receptor beta chain was sequenced for a study of T cells after yellow fever vaccination. UMIs and a universal primer site were added when TCR cDNA was made by 5'RACE template switching. TCRdb used MiXCR to reprocess the 5' RACE reads, holding one entry per CDR3 protein. The table lists about 350,000 distinct CDR3 sequences, about 9.9% of them singletons. Study results and limitations: In post-booster samples, most primary-vaccination clones reappeared (about 95% CD4, nearly 90% CD8). Only a minor proportion of clonotypes was detected across both CD4 and CD8 compartments.

For this clonotype: Its matching antigen is unknown.

After removal of 5 bases from V and 0 bases from J, the junction contained 5 bases not matched to a gene. Germline V gives CDR1 SEHNR, CDR2 FQNEAQ (reference sequence). The CDR3 length is 15 residues. This rearrangement joins TRBV7-9 to TRBJ2-7; 9 bases line up with TRBD1. This sample comprised PBMCs, obtained on the day of the first yellow fever vaccination. The sequence was collected from a man between 18 and 35 years old who received the YFV17D yellow fever vaccine. The chain's CDR3 is CASSQGTGNSYEQYF. In nucleotides, the CDR3 is TGTGCCAGCAGCCAAGGGACAGGGAACTCCTACGAGCAGTACTTC.